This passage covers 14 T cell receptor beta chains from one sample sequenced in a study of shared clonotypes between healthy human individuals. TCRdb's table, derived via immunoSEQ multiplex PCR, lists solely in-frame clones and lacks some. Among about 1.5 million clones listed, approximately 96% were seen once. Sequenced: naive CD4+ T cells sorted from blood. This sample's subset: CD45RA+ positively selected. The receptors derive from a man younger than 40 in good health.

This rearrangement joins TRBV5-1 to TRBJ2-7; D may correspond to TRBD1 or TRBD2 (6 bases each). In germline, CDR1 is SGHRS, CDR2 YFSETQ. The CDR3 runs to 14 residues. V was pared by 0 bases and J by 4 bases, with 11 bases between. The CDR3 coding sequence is TGCGCCAGCAGCTTGGAAGGGGGAGGATACGAGCAGTACTTC. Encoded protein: CASSLEGGGYEQYF.

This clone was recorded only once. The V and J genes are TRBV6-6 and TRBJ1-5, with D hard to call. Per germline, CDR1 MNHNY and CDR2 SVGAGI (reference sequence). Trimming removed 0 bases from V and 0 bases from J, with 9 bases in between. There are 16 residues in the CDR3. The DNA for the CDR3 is TGTGCCAGCAGTTACTCTAGGCCTGATAGCAATCAGCCCCAGCATTTT. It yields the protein CASSYSRPDSNQPQHF.

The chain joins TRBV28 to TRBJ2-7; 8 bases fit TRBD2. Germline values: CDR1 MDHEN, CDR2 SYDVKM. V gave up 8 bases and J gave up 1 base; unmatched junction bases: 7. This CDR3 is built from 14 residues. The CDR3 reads CASGSSGISYEQYF. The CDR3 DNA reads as TGTGCCAGCGGGAGTAGCGGGATTTCCTACGAGCAGTACTTC.

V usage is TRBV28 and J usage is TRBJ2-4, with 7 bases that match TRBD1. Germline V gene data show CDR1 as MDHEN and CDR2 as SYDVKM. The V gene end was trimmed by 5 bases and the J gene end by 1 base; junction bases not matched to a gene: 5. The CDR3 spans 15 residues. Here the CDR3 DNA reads TGTGCCAGCAGTGAGACAGGGTTTGCCAAAAACATTCAGTACTTC. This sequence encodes CASSETGFAKNIQYF.

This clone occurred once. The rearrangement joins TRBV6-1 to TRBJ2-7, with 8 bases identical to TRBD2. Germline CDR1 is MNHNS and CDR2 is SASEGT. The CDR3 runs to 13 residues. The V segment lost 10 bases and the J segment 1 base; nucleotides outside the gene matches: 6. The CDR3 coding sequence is TGTGCCAACCGTATAGCGGGGTCCTACGAGCAGTACTTC. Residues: CANRIAGSYEQYF.

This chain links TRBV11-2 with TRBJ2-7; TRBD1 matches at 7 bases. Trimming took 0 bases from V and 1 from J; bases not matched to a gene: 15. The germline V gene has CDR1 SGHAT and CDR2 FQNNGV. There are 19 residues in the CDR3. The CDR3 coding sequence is TGTGCCAGCAGCTTAGACTTGAGGGGGCCCGGTATTCATTCCTACGAGCAGTACTTC. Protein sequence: CASSLDLRGPGIHSYEQYF.

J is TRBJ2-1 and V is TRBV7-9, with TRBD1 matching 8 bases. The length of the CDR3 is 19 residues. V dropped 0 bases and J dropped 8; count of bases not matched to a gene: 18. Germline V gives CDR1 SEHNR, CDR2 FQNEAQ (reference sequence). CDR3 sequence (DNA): TGTGCCAGCAGCTTAGCCGTAATCCGGGACAGGTTCATTGGGGATGAGCAGTTCTTC. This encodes CASSLAVIRDRFIGDEQFF.

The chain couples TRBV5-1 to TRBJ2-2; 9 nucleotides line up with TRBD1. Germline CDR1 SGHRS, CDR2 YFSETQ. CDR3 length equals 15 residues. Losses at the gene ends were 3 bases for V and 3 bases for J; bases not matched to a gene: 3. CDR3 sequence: CASSWGTGHTGELFF. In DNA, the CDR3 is TGCGCCAGCAGCTGGGGGACAGGGCACACCGGGGAGCTGTTTTTT.

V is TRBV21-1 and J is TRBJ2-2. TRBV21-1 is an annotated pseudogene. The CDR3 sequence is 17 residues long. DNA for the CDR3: TGTGCCAGCAGCCCGCTTGCGAGGACCAAGAACACCGGGGAGCTGTTTTTT. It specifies CASSPLARTKNTGELFF.

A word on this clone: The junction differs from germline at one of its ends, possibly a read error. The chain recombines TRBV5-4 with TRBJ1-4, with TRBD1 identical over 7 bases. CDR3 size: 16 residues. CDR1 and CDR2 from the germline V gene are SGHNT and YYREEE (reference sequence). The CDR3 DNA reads TGCGCCAGCAGCCAAGATCGACGACAGGGCGGTGAAAAACTGTTTTTT. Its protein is CASSQDRRQGGEKLFF.

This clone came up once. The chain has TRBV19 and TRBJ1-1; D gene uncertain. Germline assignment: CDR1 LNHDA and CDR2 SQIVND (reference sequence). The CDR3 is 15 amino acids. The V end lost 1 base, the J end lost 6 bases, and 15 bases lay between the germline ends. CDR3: CASSIVTGGGSEAFF. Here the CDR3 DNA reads TGTGCCAGTAGTATAGTTACGGGCGGAGGCTCTGAAGCTTTCTTT.

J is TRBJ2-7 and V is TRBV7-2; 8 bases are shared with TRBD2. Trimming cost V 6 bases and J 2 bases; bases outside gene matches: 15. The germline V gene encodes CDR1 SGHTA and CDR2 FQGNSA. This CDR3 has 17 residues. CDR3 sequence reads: CASSPRKPGLGTYEQYF. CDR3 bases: TGTGCCAGCAGTCCGAGAAAACCGGGACTAGGGACCTACGAGCAGTACTTC.

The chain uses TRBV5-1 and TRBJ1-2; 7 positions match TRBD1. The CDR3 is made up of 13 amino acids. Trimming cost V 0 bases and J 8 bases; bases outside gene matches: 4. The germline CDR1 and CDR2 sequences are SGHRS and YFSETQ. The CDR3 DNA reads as TGCGCCAGCAGCTTGGACAGGGGAGGAGGCTACACCTTC. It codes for CASSLDRGGGYTF.

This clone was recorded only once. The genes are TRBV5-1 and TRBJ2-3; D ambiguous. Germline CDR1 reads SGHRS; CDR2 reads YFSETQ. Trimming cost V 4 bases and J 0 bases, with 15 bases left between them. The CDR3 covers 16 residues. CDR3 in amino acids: CASSPSERRSTDTQYF. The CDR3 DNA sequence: TGCGCCAGCAGCCCATCAGAACGGCGGAGCACAGATACGCAGTATTTT.